Below, 20 T cell receptor beta chains from the same sample are listed, as sequenced in a study of T cell responses to AZD1222 COVID-19 vaccine. This table comes from immunoSEQ multiplex PCR, and its TCRdb copy is limited to in-frame clones, with some not included. The table has roughly 160,000 clones, 80% to 90% seen once. Sequences were derived from peripheral blood, sampled on day 0 of AZD1222 vaccination. Source of these receptors: an adult in good health.

This clone was picked up one time. The rearrangement links TRBV6-1 to TRBJ1-3; D uncertain. Germline V gene lookup returns CDR1 MNHNS and CDR2 SASEGT. CDR3 length equals 15 residues. V gave up 1 base and J gave up 2 bases, with 9 bases separating them. The CDR3: CASSEVGVTGNTIYF. CDR3 coding DNA: TGTGCCAGCAGTGAAGTCGGGGTAACTGGAAACACCATATATTTT.

The V call is TRBV7-2, the J call TRBJ2-2; TRBD1 aligns across 12 bases. Looked up from germline, CDR1 is SGHTA and CDR2 is FQGNSA. Germline trimming cut 7 bases from V and 7 bases from J; bases unmatched to any gene: 10. The CDR3 spans 16 residues. CDR3 coding DNA: TGTGCCAGCAAGGGACAGGGGGCAGTAGAGGTCGGGGAGCTGTTTTTT. Amino acid sequence: CASKGQGAVEVGELFF.

The chain links TRBV19 to TRBJ2-2; D not certain. The CDR3 has 11 amino acids. Germline-derived CDR1 and CDR2 are LNHDA and SQIVND (reference sequence). V shed 4 bases and J shed 7 bases, with 4 bases lying between them. This chain's CDR3 is CASSTGGELFF. CDR3 in DNA: TGTGCCAGTAGTACGGGCGGGGAGCTGTTTTTT.

J is TRBJ1-1 and V is TRBV18; no reliable D call. The CDR3 covers 13 residues. Germline lookup yields CDR1 KGHSH and CDR2 LQKENI. V was cut by 5 bases and J by 0 bases, with 7 bases left in between. The DNA of the CDR3 is TGTGCCAGCTCAGGCCAGGTGAACACTGAAGCTTTCTTT. Translated, it gives CASSGQVNTEAFF.

The J gene is TRBJ2-2, the V gene TRBV24-1; either TRBD1 or TRBD2 may fit D (5 bases each). Per the germline V gene, CDR1 is KGHDR and CDR2 is SFDVKD. The CDR3 has 18 amino acids. The V end was cut by 0 bases, the J end by 5 bases, with 18 bases between. The CDR3 DNA is TGTGCCACCAGTGATTTGCATTTCCGGGAAGGGGTTACCGGGGAGCTGTTTTTT. Encoded protein: CATSDLHFREGVTGELFF.

J is TRBJ2-7 and V is TRBV18; possible D gene TRBD2, 5 bases. This CDR3 contains 13 residues. V lost 5 bases to trimming and J lost 3 bases, with 11 bases between them. The germline V gene encodes CDR1 KGHSH and CDR2 LQKENI. The CDR3 DNA follows: TGTGCCAGCTCAACCGGGATTTTCTACGAGCAGTACTTC. Amino acids: CASSTGIFYEQYF.

The V call is TRBV29-1, the J call TRBJ2-1; unclear D gene. Trimming took off 6 bases at V and 2 bases at J, with 14 bases between the two ends. The CDR3 loop spans 14 amino acids. Germline V gene data show CDR1 as SQVTM and CDR2 as ANQGSEA. The CDR3 DNA is TGCAGCGTCGGCCCGGCCGCCCCCTACAATGAGCAGTTCTTC. This codes for CSVGPAAPYNEQFF.

With respect to this clone: Other DNA sequences from this sample encode an identical CDR3 as well. The CDR3 DNA sequence: TGTGCCAGCAGCGTAGGAGGGGGCGATACGCAGTATTTT. Amino acid sequence: CASSVGGGDTQYF. V usage is TRBV9 and J usage is TRBJ2-3; 7 bases fit TRBD1. CDR3 length: 13 amino acids. CDR1 is SGDLS and CDR2 is YYNGEE in the germline V gene. The trim removed 0 bases at V and 6 bases at J, leaving 1 base unmatched.

The CDR3 nucleotides are TGTGCCAGCAGCTTAAGACAGGGAGGCGAAAAACTGTTTTTT. This translates into CASSLRQGGEKLFF. The V gene is TRBV7-9, the J gene TRBJ1-4; 7 bases map to TRBD1. CDR1 is SEHNR and CDR2 is FQNEAQ in the germline V gene (reference sequence). J lost 8 bases, V lost 2 bases, and 5 bases had no gene match. The CDR3 spans 14 residues.

This chain joins TRBV10-3 and TRBJ1-2; unclear D gene. This CDR3 comprises 16 residues. The germline CDR1 and CDR2 sequences are ENHRY and SYGVKD. The V end lost 0 bases, the J end lost 2 bases, and 13 bases lay between the germline ends. In DNA form, the CDR3 reads TGTGCCATCAGTGAGTCGGAGGGCGCGGGGAACTATGGCTACACCTTC. Amino acids: CAISESEGAGNYGYTF.

The chain links TRBV25-1 to TRBJ2-7; D unclear. With 3 bases removed from V and 2 bases from J, the gap between germline ends came to 11 bases. This CDR3 has 14 residues. The V gene's germline CDR1 is MGHDK and CDR2 SYGVNS. CDR3 sequence reads: CASSEDKSPYEQYV. The CDR3 DNA sequence: TGTGCCAGCAGTGAGGATAAATCCCCCTACGAGCAGTACGTC.

V and J are TRBV7-6 and TRBJ2-3, with D possibly matching TRBD2 (5 bases). The V gene's germline CDR1 is SGHVS and CDR2 FNYEAQ. The CDR3 extends over 14 amino acids. Trimming pared 2 bases from V and 5 bases from J, leaving 11 bases between. The CDR3 DNA is TGTGCCAGCAGCTTATACGGAGGAAGAGATACGCAGTATTTT. Protein product: CASSLYGGRDTQYF.

This clone was found a few times. This chain uses TRBV5-1 with TRBJ2-2; D is undetermined. Germline V gene data show CDR1 as SGHRS and CDR2 as YFSETQ. The CDR3 loop spans 12 amino acids. V gave up 4 bases and J gave up 4 bases, with 5 bases separating them. This chain's CDR3 is CASSTSTGELFF. The CDR3 DNA reads as TGCGCCAGCAGCACCTCCACCGGGGAGCTGTTTTTT. Variable domain in full (rest from reference TRBV5-1 and TRBJ2-2): KAGVTQTPRYLIKTRGQQVTLSCSPISGHRSVSWYQQTPGQGLQFLFEYFSETQRNKGNFPGRFSGRQFSNSRSEMNVSTLELGDSALYLCASSTSTGELFFGEGSRLTVL.

This clone is medium-sized in the sample. V gene TRBV10-3 combines with J gene TRBJ1-5; D remains unclear. The V end lost 2 bases, the J end lost 3 bases, and 11 bases lay between the germline ends. The CDR3 runs to 15 residues. Germline CDR1 reads ENHRY; CDR2 reads SYGVKD. The CDR3, as DNA: TGTGCCATCAGTGAGGTCAGAACCGACAATCAGCCCCAGCATTTT. Amino acid sequence: CAISEVRTDNQPQHF.

The chain links TRBV10-3 to TRBJ2-3; D uncertain. Germline CDR1 is ENHRY and CDR2 is SYGVKD. The CDR3 sequence is 14 residues long. Trimming shortened V by 6 bases and J by 2 bases, and 12 bases separated the two germline ends. CDR3 sequence (DNA): TGTGCCATCAGCCAGACCAGCTCCACAGATACGCAGTATTTT. It codes for CAISQTSSTDTQYF.

The chain recombines TRBV5-1 with TRBJ1-1; no reliable D call. Trimming shortened V by 3 bases and J by 1 base, and 10 bases separated the two germline ends. The germline gives CDR1 SGHRS, CDR2 YFSETQ. This CDR3 region has 14 residues. For the CDR3, the DNA is TGCGCCAGCAGCTCGACCGACGGGAACACTGAAGCTTTCTTT. It codes for CASSSTDGNTEAFF.

Only one count was recorded for this clone. V gene TRBV4-3 combines with J gene TRBJ1-5; D is unresolved. The CDR3 sequence is 15 residues long. Germline CDR1 and CDR2: LGHNA and YSLEER. V was pared by 0 bases and J by 3 bases, with 9 bases between. CDR3 DNA: TGCGCCAGCAGCCAAGATTTGGGCTACAATCAGCCCCAGCATTTT. Translation: CASSQDLGYNQPQHF.

The J gene is TRBJ1-6, the V gene TRBV6-1; weak D call: TRBD1 (6 bases). Germline V CDR1 and CDR2: MNHNS, SASEGT. The CDR3 extends over 16 amino acids. V gave up 2 bases and J gave up 7 bases, with 15 bases separating them. CDR3 coding DNA: TGTGCCAGCAGTGAACTCCGACTGGGGGCGAATTCACCCCTCCACTTT. This codes for CASSELRLGANSPLHF.

The V gene is TRBV10-3, the J gene TRBJ2-1; D is perhaps TRBD1 or TRBD2 (5 bases each). Germline V gene data show CDR1 as ENHRY and CDR2 as SYGVKD. CDR3 length equals 15 residues. V dropped 6 bases and J dropped 5 bases, with 17 bases sitting between them. This CDR3 reads CAIRPRGDGNNEQFF. DNA for the CDR3: TGTGCCATCAGGCCGAGAGGGGACGGAAACAATGAGCAGTTCTTC.

The chain has TRBV11-2 and TRBJ2-5, with D unclear. The germline gives CDR1 SGHAT, CDR2 FQNNGV. The CDR3 has 14 amino acids. Trimming shortened V by 2 bases and J by 1 base, and 8 bases separated the two germline ends. The CDR3 coding sequence is TGTGCCAGCAGCTTATCGGTCAGCCAAGAGACCCAGTACTTC. It is translated as CASSLSVSQETQYF.